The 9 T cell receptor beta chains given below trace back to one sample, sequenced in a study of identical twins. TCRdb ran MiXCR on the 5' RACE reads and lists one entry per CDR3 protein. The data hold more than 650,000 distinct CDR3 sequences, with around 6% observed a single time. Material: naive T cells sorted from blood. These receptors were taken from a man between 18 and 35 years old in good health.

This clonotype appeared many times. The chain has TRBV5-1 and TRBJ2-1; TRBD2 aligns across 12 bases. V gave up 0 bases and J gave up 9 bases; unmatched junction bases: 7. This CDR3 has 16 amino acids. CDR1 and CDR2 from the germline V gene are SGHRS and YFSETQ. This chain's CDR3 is CASSLDASGRAGEQFF. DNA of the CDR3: TGCGCCAGCAGCTTGGATGCTAGCGGGAGGGCCGGTGAGCAGTTCTTC.

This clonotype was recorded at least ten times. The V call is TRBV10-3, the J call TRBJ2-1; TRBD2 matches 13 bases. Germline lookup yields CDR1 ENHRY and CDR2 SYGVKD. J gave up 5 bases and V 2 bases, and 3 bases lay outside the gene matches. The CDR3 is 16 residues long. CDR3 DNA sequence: TGTGCCATCAGTGAGGGACTAGCGGGAGAAAACAATGAGCAGTTCTTC. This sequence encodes CAISEGLAGENNEQFF.

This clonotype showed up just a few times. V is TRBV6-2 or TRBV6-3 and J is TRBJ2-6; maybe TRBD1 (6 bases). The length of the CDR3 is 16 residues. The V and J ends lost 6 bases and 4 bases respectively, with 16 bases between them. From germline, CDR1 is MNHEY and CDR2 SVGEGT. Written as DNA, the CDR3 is TGTGCCAGCAGGCGTCAGGGGCTCACAGGGGCCAACGTCCTGACTTTC. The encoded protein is CASRRQGLTGANVLTF.

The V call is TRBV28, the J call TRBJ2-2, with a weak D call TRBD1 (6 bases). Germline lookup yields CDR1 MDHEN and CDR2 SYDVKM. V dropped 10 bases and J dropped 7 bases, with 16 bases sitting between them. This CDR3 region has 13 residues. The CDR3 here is CATLTGPVGELFF. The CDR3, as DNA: TGTGCCACCCTCACAGGGCCGGTCGGGGAGCTGTTTTTT. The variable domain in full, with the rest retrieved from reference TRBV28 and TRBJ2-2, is DVKVTQSSRYLVKRTGEKVFLECVQDMDHENMFWYRQDPGLGLRLIYFSYDVKMKEKGDIPEGYSVSREKKERFSLILESASTNQTSMYLCATLTGPVGELFFGEGSRLTVL.

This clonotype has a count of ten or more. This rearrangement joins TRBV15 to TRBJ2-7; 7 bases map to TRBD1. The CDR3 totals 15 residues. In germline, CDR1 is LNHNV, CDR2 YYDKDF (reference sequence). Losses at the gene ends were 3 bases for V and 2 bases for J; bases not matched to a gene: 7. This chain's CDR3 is CATSSFKDRTYEQYF. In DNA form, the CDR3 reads TGTGCCACCAGCAGTTTCAAGGACAGGACCTACGAGCAGTACTTC.

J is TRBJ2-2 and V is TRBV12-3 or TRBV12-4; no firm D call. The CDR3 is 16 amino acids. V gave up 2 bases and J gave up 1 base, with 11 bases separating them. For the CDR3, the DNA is TGTGCCAGCAGTTTAAGGCTAGATCTGAACACCGGGGAGCTGTTTTTT. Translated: CASSLRLDLNTGELFF.

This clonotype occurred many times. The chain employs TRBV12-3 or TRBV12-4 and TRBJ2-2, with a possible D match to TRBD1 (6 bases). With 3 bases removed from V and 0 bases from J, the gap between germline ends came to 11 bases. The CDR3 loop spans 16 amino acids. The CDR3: CASSFGGQTNTGELFF. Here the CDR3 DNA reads TGTGCCAGCAGTTTTGGGGGACAAACGAACACCGGGGAGCTGTTTTTT.

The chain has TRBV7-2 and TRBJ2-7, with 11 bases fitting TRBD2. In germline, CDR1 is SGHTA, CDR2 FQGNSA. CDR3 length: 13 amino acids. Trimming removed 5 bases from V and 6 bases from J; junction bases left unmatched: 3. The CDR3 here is CASSQGLAAEQYF. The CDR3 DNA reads TGTGCCAGCAGCCAGGGACTAGCGGCCGAGCAGTACTTC. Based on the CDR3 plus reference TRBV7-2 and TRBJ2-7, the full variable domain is GAGVSQSPSNKVTEKGKDVELRCDPISGHTALYWYRQSLGQGLEFLIYFQGNSAPDKSGLPSDRFSAERTGGSVSTLTIQRTQQEDSAVYLCASSQGLAAEQYFGPGTRLTVT.

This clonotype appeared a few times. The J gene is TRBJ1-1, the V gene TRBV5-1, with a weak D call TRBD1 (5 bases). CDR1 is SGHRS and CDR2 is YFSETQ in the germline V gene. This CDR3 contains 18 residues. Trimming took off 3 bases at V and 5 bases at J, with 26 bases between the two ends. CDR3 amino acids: CASSWEKNKGPTVTEAFF. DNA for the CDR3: TGCGCCAGCAGCTGGGAAAAAAATAAGGGACCGACCGTAACTGAAGCTTTCTTT.